The 21 T cell receptor beta chains below were found in one sample sequenced in a study of control samples from healthy donors and cancer patients. Sequencing was performed with immunoSEQ multiplex PCR; in TCRdb, only in-frame clones are kept and a portion is missing. This repertoire shows 95,000 to 100,000 clones, approximately 90% found once; its top ten account for roughly 7.7%. Sequenced material: blood. Every receptor here comes from a young man in good health.

This chain connects TRBV30 to TRBJ2-1, with D uncertain. V lost 0 bases to trimming and J lost 10 bases, with 16 bases between them. The CDR3 sequence is 14 residues long. Per germline, CDR1 GTSNPN and CDR2 SVGIG (reference sequence). This chain's CDR3 is CAWSVTLTVKEQFF. CDR3 nucleotide sequence: TGTGCCTGGAGTGTCACTCTTACGGTGAAGGAGCAGTTCTTC.

The chain joins TRBV12-5 to TRBJ1-1, with D possibly matching TRBD1 (6 bases). CDR1 is LGHNT, CDR2 FRNRAP, per germline. This CDR3 has 13 amino acids. Trimming stripped 9 bases from V and 7 bases from J, with 18 bases between. The CDR3 nucleotides are TGTGCTAGCAATTCTGACAGGTTCGTTGAAGCTTTCTTT. It codes for CASNSDRFVEAFF.

Written as DNA, the CDR3 is TGTGCCAGCAGCCGCGAAAGGAGCGGGGGGGCCAATGAGCAGTTCTTC. It specifies CASSRERSGGANEQFF. This chain connects TRBV4-2 to TRBJ2-1; 10 nucleotides agree with TRBD2. Germline V gene sequence: CDR1 LGHNA, CDR2 YNFKEQ. The CDR3 is 16 amino acids. The trim removed 4 bases at V and 6 bases at J, leaving 9 bases unmatched.

The genes are TRBV7-4 and TRBJ2-3; 13 bases line up with TRBD2. This CDR3 has 19 amino acids. From germline, CDR1 is SGHVT and CDR2 SQSDAQ. The V gene end was trimmed by 3 bases and the J gene end by 4 bases; junction bases not matched to a gene: 13. The CDR3 reads CASSLPGLAGSAPADTQYF. The CDR3 DNA follows: TGTGCCAGCAGCTTGCCGGGACTAGCGGGATCTGCCCCAGCAGATACGCAGTATTTT.

V and J are TRBV3-1 (or the pseudogene TRBV3-2) and TRBJ1-6; D is uncertain. V was trimmed by 1 base and J by 6 bases, leaving 13 bases between them. CDR3 length: 16 residues. CDR1 and CDR2 from the germline V gene are LGHDT and YNNKEL (reference sequence). The CDR3 DNA sequence: TGTGCCAGCAGCCAAGGGTCGGGTCAGCGTAATTCACCCCTCCACTTT. As protein: CASSQGSGQRNSPLHF.

The J gene is TRBJ2-7, the V gene TRBV4-3; D might be TRBD1 (5 bases). Trimming stripped 0 bases from V and 5 bases from J, with 14 bases between. The CDR3 is made up of 15 amino acids. CDR1 is LGHNA, CDR2 YSLEER, per germline. The CDR3 here is CASSQEFTRAHEQYF. CDR3 nucleotides: TGCGCCAGCAGCCAAGAGTTTACCAGGGCCCACGAGCAGTACTTC.

This chain links TRBV6-5 with TRBJ2-1; no firm D call. Germline CDR1 is MNHEY and CDR2 is SVGAGI. Trimming took off 0 bases at V and 8 bases at J, with 17 bases between the two ends. The CDR3 runs to 16 residues. The CDR3 region is CASSYSSGSGWHEQFF. In nucleotides, the CDR3 is TGTGCCAGCAGTTACTCGTCCGGGTCTGGGTGGCATGAGCAGTTCTTC.

The genes are TRBV24-1 and TRBJ1-2; D is unresolved. Trimming left V 3 bases short and J 8 bases short, with 9 bases between. Germline assignment: CDR1 KGHDR and CDR2 SFDVKD. CDR3 size: 12 residues. DNA for the CDR3: TGTGCCACCAGTGATGGCCTAGGGGGCTACACCTTC. It encodes CATSDGLGGYTF.

The chain carries TRBV7-7 and TRBJ2-5; 7 nucleotides agree with TRBD1. V dropped 1 base and J dropped 2; count of bases not matched to a gene: 4. The CDR3 totals 15 residues. Germline CDR1 reads SSHAT; CDR2 reads FNYEAQ (reference sequence). CDR3 region: CASSLGLTGQETQYF. In DNA, the CDR3 is TGTGCCAGCAGCTTAGGTTTGACAGGGCAAGAGACCCAGTACTTC.

This clone turned up a few times. The chain joins TRBV5-6 to TRBJ2-1; 13 bases fit TRBD2. CDR1 and CDR2 from the germline V gene are SGHDT and YYEEEE. CDR3 length equals 15 residues. Trimming at V came to 4 bases and at J to 8 bases, leaving 6 bases not matched to a gene. Here the CDR3 DNA reads TGTGCCAGCAGCGAGGGACTAGCGGGAAGGTATGAGCAGTTCTTC. Translation: CASSEGLAGRYEQFF.

This chain links TRBV18 with TRBJ1-5; TRBD1 is a possible D gene (6 bases). V was cut by 3 bases and J by 7 bases, with 13 bases left in between. Germline V gene lookup returns CDR1 KGHSH and CDR2 LQKENI. The CDR3 runs to 14 residues. The CDR3 nucleotides are TGTGCCAGCTCACCCTGGGGGGCGCGGCAGCCCCAGCATTTT. Amino acids: CASSPWGARQPQHF. The full variable domain, with the rest looked up from reference TRBV18 and TRBJ1-5, is NAGVMQNPRHLVRRRGQEARLRCSPMKGHSHVYWYRQLPEEGLKFMVYLQKENIIDESGMPKERFSAEFPKEGPSILRIQQVVRGDSAAYFCASSPWGARQPQHFGDGTRLSIL.

The chain recombines TRBV3-1 (or the pseudogene TRBV3-2) with TRBJ1-2; D unclear. The CDR3 spans 15 residues. CDR1 is LGHDT, CDR2 YNNKEL, per germline (reference sequence). V was cut by 0 bases and J by 0 bases, with 8 bases left in between. CDR3 in DNA: TGTGCCAGCAGCCAAGATTGGACCCCTAACTATGGCTACACCTTC. It encodes CASSQDWTPNYGYTF.

The V gene is TRBV28, the J gene TRBJ1-1; D is possibly TRBD1 (6 bases). The germline V and J ends were trimmed by 6 bases and 2 bases, with 19 bases remaining between them. Germline V lookup: CDR1 MDHEN, CDR2 SYDVKM. This CDR3 contains 16 residues. In DNA form, the CDR3 reads TGTGCCAGCAGCCCGGCAGGACAGCTACGAAACACTGAAGCTTTCTTT. Its protein is CASSPAGQLRNTEAFF.

The V and J genes are TRBV24-1 and TRBJ1-5; D remains ambiguous. Germline CDR1 is KGHDR and CDR2 is SFDVKD. The length of the CDR3 is 14 residues. V was shortened by 0 bases and J by 9 bases, with 11 bases between the two germline ends. The CDR3 nucleotides are TGTGCCACCAGTGATTTGCCCGGGTCCCGGCCCCAGCATTTT. Amino acids: CATSDLPGSRPQHF.

The chain has TRBV4-1 and TRBJ1-6; D gene ambiguous. CDR3 length: 14 residues. CDR1 MGHRA and CDR2 YSYEKL come from the germline V gene. Trimming took off 4 bases at V and 7 bases at J, with 11 bases between the two ends. As DNA, the CDR3 is TGCGCCAGCAGCCCTATCCTAGAGAATTCACCCCTCCACTTT. It codes for CASSPILENSPLHF.

The V and J genes are TRBV29-1 and TRBJ2-3; D may be TRBD1 (6 bases). The CDR3 runs 15 residues. The V gene lost 8 bases and the J gene lost 0 bases, with 18 bases spanning the gap. CDR1 SQVTM and CDR2 ANQGSEA come from the germline V gene. The CDR3 sequence: CSTSVQGVSTDTQYF. The CDR3 DNA sequence: TGCAGCACCTCCGTACAGGGAGTGAGCACAGATACGCAGTATTTT.

This sequence joins TRBV6-4 and TRBJ1-6; D unresolved. The length of the CDR3 is 17 residues. Germline values: CDR1 MRHNA, CDR2 SNTAGT. V was cut by 0 bases and J by 0 bases, with 9 bases left in between. The CDR3 spells CASSDSRTASYNSPLHF. The CDR3 DNA is TGTGCCAGCAGTGACTCTCGGACGGCCTCCTATAATTCACCCCTCCACTTT.

This chain links TRBV10-3 with TRBJ2-7, with 9 bases identical to TRBD1. There are 14 residues in the CDR3. CDR1 is ENHRY, CDR2 SYGVKD, per germline. J lost 2 bases, V lost 6 bases, and 5 bases had no gene match. The chain's CDR3 is CAIRPDRGAYEQYF. The CDR3 DNA reads TGTGCCATCAGACCCGACAGGGGGGCCTACGAGCAGTACTTC.

This clone is a singleton in its sample. This chain uses TRBV28 with TRBJ2-7; D unresolved. Trimming shortened V by 6 bases and J by 0 bases, and 12 bases separated the two germline ends. Germline CDR1 MDHEN, CDR2 SYDVKM. This CDR3 comprises 14 residues. The CDR3 DNA follows: TGTGCCAGCAGCCCCACGGTGCCCTCCTACGAGCAGTACTTC. This sequence encodes CASSPTVPSYEQYF. Variable domain in full (rest from reference TRBV28 and TRBJ2-7): DVKVTQSSRYLVKRTGEKVFLECVQDMDHENMFWYRQDPGLGLRLIYFSYDVKMKEKGDIPEGYSVSREKKERFSLILESASTNQTSMYLCASSPTVPSYEQYFGPGTRLTVT.

The rearrangement links TRBV3-1 (or the pseudogene TRBV3-2) to TRBJ2-7; 8 nucleotides align to TRBD1. This CDR3 has 17 residues. With 2 bases clipped from V and 3 bases from J, the junction kept 12 bases outside the gene matches. Germline-derived CDR1 and CDR2 are LGHDT and YNNKEL (reference sequence). CDR3 region: CASSQRPPGQAVYEQYV. The CDR3 bases are TGTGCCAGCAGCCAAAGGCCGCCGGGACAGGCAGTCTACGAGCAGTACGTC.

The chain is built from TRBV5-3 and TRBJ1-5; 10 nucleotides agree with TRBD1. TRBV5-3 is designated an ORF whose function remains uncertain. This CDR3 has 16 residues. V shed 4 bases, J shed 3 bases, and the junction held 7 bases outside the gene matches. The DNA of the CDR3 is TGTGCCAGAAGCCGAGGGACAGGGGAAGACAATCAGCCCCAGCATTTT. This sequence encodes CARSRGTGEDNQPQHF.